The 8 T cell receptor beta chains listed next were all sequenced from one sample in a study of cytomegalovirus exposure and HLA in healthy donors. PCR amplification relied on 60 Vbeta primers (plus 13 Jbeta primers). Using immunoSEQ multiplex PCR, the repertoire was profiled, and TCRdb retains in-frame clones only, with some absent. There are tens of thousands of clones in the sample; about 66% occur only once, and 42% lies in the top ten. Sequences were obtained from PBMCs. The receptors stem from a male donor in good health and CMV-seropositive.

The chain recombines TRBV7-9 with TRBJ2-1, with 7 positions matching TRBD2. The CDR3 runs 19 residues. CDR1 is SEHNR, CDR2 FQNEAQ, per germline (reference sequence). The J segment lost 0 bases and the V segment lost 5 bases, leaving 16 bases of the junction unmatched. CDR3 sequence (DNA): TGTGCCAGCAGCCCTCGGACTAGGCATGACCCCAGCTCCTACAATGAGCAGTTCTTC. It specifies CASSPRTRHDPSSYNEQFF.

The rearrangement links TRBV6-5 to TRBJ1-5; no reliable D call. In germline, CDR1 is MNHEY, CDR2 SVGAGI. The ends were cut back, 4 bases at V and 2 bases at J, with 15 bases in the middle. The CDR3 spans 16 residues. The CDR3 DNA is TGTGCCAGCAGTTCTCTATCGGGTGTGGGCAATCAGCCCCAGCATTTT. Encoded protein: CASSSLSGVGNQPQHF.

This clone was seen more than once but under ten times. The chain couples TRBV4-2 to TRBJ2-3, with TRBD2 matching 14 bases. The V gene's germline CDR1 is LGHNA and CDR2 YNFKEQ. V gave up 4 bases and J gave up 5 bases; unmatched junction bases: 11. This CDR3 contains 18 residues. As DNA, the CDR3 is TGTGCCAGCAGCCCATCCTCGACTAGCGGGAGGGCCAGAGATACGCAGTATTTT. Amino acids: CASSPSSTSGRARDTQYF.

The CDR3 protein is CASSSEETQYF. The CDR3 coding sequence is TGTGCCAGCAGTTCAGAAGAGACCCAGTACTTC. The rearrangement joins TRBV28 to TRBJ2-5; D is uncertain. The germline CDR1 and CDR2 sequences are MDHEN and SYDVKM. The CDR3 loop spans 11 amino acids. Trimming stripped 4 bases from V and 3 bases from J, with 3 bases between.

The chain employs TRBV15 and TRBJ2-7, with 12 bases that match TRBD1. Germline V gives CDR1 LNHNV, CDR2 YYDKDF (reference sequence). V trimming: 0 bases; J trimming: 5 bases; junction bases outside the gene matches: 5. The CDR3 is 16 amino acids. The CDR3 nucleotides are TGTGCCACCAGCAGAGATAGGGGGACAGGGGGCCACGAGCAGTACTTC. It is translated as CATSRDRGTGGHEQYF. The variable domain in full, completed from reference TRBV15 and TRBJ2-7, reads DAMVIQNPRYQVTQFGKPVTLSCSQTLNHNVMYWYQQKSSQAPKLLFHYYDKDFNNEADTPDNFQSRRPNTSFCFLDIRSPGLGDTAMYLCATSRDRGTGGHEQYFGPGTRLTVT.

The J gene is TRBJ2-7, the V gene TRBV6-1; TRBD2 agrees at 13 bases. Germline V gene lookup returns CDR1 MNHNS and CDR2 SASEGT. With V trimmed by 9 bases and J by 7 bases, 9 bases remained unmatched. CDR3 length equals 14 residues. The chain's CDR3 is CASFPGLAGSEQYF. The CDR3 DNA is TGTGCCAGTTTTCCGGGACTAGCGGGGAGTGAGCAGTACTTC.

The CDR3 sequence is CASSSGRLNTEAFF. The CDR3 DNA follows: TGTGCCAGCAGTTCCGGGAGACTGAACACTGAAGCTTTCTTT. The rearrangement uses TRBV6-1 and TRBJ1-1; D call uncertain. V gave up 5 bases and J gave up 0 bases, with 10 bases separating them. The CDR3 is 14 residues long. Germline lookup yields CDR1 MNHNS and CDR2 SASEGT.

The genes are TRBV5-6 and TRBJ2-6; perhaps TRBD1 as D (6 bases). CDR1 is SGHDT, CDR2 YYEEEE, per germline. The CDR3 has 17 amino acids. Trimming removed 4 bases at V and 4 bases at J, with 18 bases between. The chain's CDR3 is CASSRTALKDGANVLTF. DNA for the CDR3: TGTGCCAGCAGCCGGACAGCCCTAAAGGACGGGGCCAACGTCCTGACTTTC. The whole variable domain, remainder taken from reference TRBV5-6 and TRBJ2-6, is DAGVTQSPTHLIKTRGQQVTLRCSPKSGHDTVSWYQQALGQGPQFIFQYYEEEERQRGNFPDRFSGHQFPNYSSELNVNALLLGDSALYLCASSRTALKDGANVLTFGAGSRLTVL.